This T cell receptor beta chain was found in a study of CD8 T cells in Susac syndrome. The patients serving as multiple sclerosis controls were treatment-naive. They had stable or active relapsing-remitting disease and fulfilled revised McDonald criteria. Negative isolation yielded CD4+ and CD8+ T cells, and FACS enriched TEMRA cells. After extraction with the RNeasy kit, roughly 0.45 to 1 ug of the RNA was reverse transcribed using random hexamers. Amplification of TCR beta CDR3 was carried out by immunoSEQ multiplex PCR, which covered 54 Vbeta and 13 Jbeta segments. TCRdb used MiXCR to reprocess the immunoSEQ multiplex PCR reads, holding one entry per CDR3 protein. The data hold approximately 200,000 distinct CDR3 sequences, with nearly 95% observed a single time. Trimming stripped 2 bases from V and 1 base from J, with 11 bases between. Germline CDR1 SEHNR, CDR2 FQNEAQ (reference sequence). CDR3 size: 15 residues.

Sequencing was carried out using CD4+ T cells from PBMCs. The sequence came from a human donor with multiple sclerosis. This chain joins TRBV7-9 and TRBJ2-5; a possible D gene is TRBD2 (6 bases). The CDR3 region is CASSLMEGRQETQYF. CDR3 sequence (DNA): TGTGCCAGCAGCTTAATGGAGGGGCGCCAAGAGACCCAGTACTTC. The complete variable domain, with remaining parts taken from reference TRBV7-9 and TRBJ2-5, reads DTGVSQNPRHKITKRGQNVTFRCDPISEHNRLYWYRQTLGQGPEFLTYFQNEAQLEKSRLLSDRFSAERPKGSFSTLEIQRTEQGDSAMYLCASSLMEGRQETQYFGPGTRLLVL.